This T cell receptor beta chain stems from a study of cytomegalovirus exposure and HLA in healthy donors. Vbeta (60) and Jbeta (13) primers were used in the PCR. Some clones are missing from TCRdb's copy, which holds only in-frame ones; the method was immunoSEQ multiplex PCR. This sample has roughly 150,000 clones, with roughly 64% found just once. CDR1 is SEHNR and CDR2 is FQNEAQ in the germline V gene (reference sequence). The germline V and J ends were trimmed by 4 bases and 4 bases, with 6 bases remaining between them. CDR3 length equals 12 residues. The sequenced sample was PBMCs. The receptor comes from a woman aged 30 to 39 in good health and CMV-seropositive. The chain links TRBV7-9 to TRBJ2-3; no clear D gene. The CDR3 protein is CASSSPPDTQYF. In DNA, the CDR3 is TGTGCCAGCAGCTCCCCTCCAGATACGCAGTATTTT.